This record covers a single T cell receptor beta chain. Its target is not known. The sample is drawn from a study of cytomegalovirus exposure and HLA in healthy donors. This CDR3 is 12 amino acids long. Trimming left V 2 bases short and J 7 bases short, with 6 bases between. CDR1 SGHDN and CDR2 FVKESK come from the germline V gene. PCR employed 60 Vbeta and 13 Jbeta primers. Assay used: immunoSEQ multiplex PCR; TCRdb lists only in-frame clones, some missing. The sample consists of more than 100,000 clones, 77% of them appearing once. Study-wide findings and caveats: Productive rates of about 87% or about 30% were seen for most TCR beta V segments in an earlier analysis. Most likely, a cluster of highly shared sequence variants arose as a sequencing artifact.

The chain carries TRBV14 and TRBJ2-1; D is uncertain. This clonotype was obtained from a human donor in good health. The specimen was PBMCs. CDR3 nucleotides: TGTGCCAGCAGCCAATGGCAAAATGAGCAGTTCTTC. Translation gives CASSQWQNEQFF.